Below are 3 T cell receptor beta chains sequenced from a single sample in a study of blood T cell repertoires in COVID-19. Profiled with immunoSEQ multiplex PCR; TCRdb holds only in-frame clones, not every one. Of around 130,000 clones listed, more than 80% were seen once; the top ten hold about 10%. Material: peripheral blood. The receptors here all came from a woman of 80 years or more with acute or convalescent COVID-19.

This clone was observed once. This chain uses TRBV12-5 with TRBJ1-4; 8 nucleotides line up with TRBD1. There are 16 residues in the CDR3. Germline V gene sequence: CDR1 LGHNT, CDR2 FRNRAP. V was pared by 3 bases and J by 8 bases, with 11 bases of the junction left unmatched. The CDR3 DNA follows: TGTGCTAGTGGTTTTGACAGGGGCGGCATTCCCGAAAAACTGTTTTTT. Translation gives CASGFDRGGIPEKLFF.

The chain employs TRBV19 and TRBJ1-1; TRBD1 is a possible D gene (6 bases). The germline V gene has CDR1 LNHDA and CDR2 SQIVND (reference sequence). The CDR3 consists of 13 residues. The V and J ends lost 10 bases and 5 bases respectively, with 17 bases between them. CDR3 protein: CATMGAQGTEAFF. The CDR3 DNA sequence: TGTGCCACAATGGGGGCCCAGGGGACTGAAGCTTTCTTT.

V is TRBV6-6 and J is TRBJ2-1, with D maybe TRBD2 (5 bases). Trimming removed 7 bases at V and 0 bases at J, with 13 bases between. Per the germline V gene, CDR1 is MNHNY and CDR2 is SVGAGI (reference sequence). The CDR3 sequence is 15 residues long. CDR3 in amino acids: CASIGGGSSYNEQFF. The DNA for the CDR3 is TGTGCCAGCATCGGAGGTGGGAGCTCCTACAATGAGCAGTTCTTC.